This is a list of T cell receptor beta chains from one sample in a study of identical twins. MiXCR, applied by TCRdb to the 5' RACE reads, yields one record per CDR3 protein. The table lists 700,000 or so distinct CDR3 sequences, about 20% of them singletons, with roughly 4% in the top ten. The sample also formed part of further work on T cells expressing NK-cell markers.

The specimen was PBMCs. These receptors all stem from a woman aged 18-29 years in good health. The CDR3 runs from the conserved cysteine through the conserved F or W. A D gene is named only where the DNA matches it firmly. Clone size is not always given. Where it is, it says once, few, many or a class for expanded clones.

V gene: TRBV6-4
D gene: TRBD2
J gene: TRBJ2-3
clone size: many
CDR3 protein: CASSTSGGAEDTQYF
CDR3 DNA: TGTGCCAGCAGTACTAGCGGGGGGGCCGAAGATACGCAGTATTTT

V gene: TRBV6-2/TRBV6-3
D gene: .
J gene: TRBJ2-7
clone size: few
CDR3 protein: CASSYSTLEQYF
CDR3 DNA: TGTGCCAGCAGTTACTCTACCCTGGAGCAGTACTTC

V gene: TRBV20-1
D gene: .
J gene: TRBJ2-7
clone size: few
CDR3 protein: CSARDLNRLTYEQYF
CDR3 DNA: TGCAGTGCTAGAGACCTAAACAGGTTAACCTACGAGCAGTACTTC

V gene: TRBV5-1
D gene: .
J gene: TRBJ2-4
clone size: .
CDR3 protein: CASSRMGPTKNIQYF
CDR3 DNA: TGCGCCAGCAGCCGAATGGGACCGACCAAAAACATTCAGTACTTC

V gene: TRBV12-3/TRBV12-4
D gene: .
J gene: TRBJ2-3
clone size: few
CDR3 protein: CASSIDRTSTDTQYF
CDR3 DNA: TGTGCCAGCAGTATCGACCGGACTAGCACAGATACGCAGTATTTT

V gene: TRBV7-8
D gene: .
J gene: TRBJ2-7
clone size: .
CDR3 protein: CASSLDPGYEQYF
CDR3 DNA: TGTGCCAGCAGCTTAGATCCGGGCTACGAGCAGTACTTC

V gene: TRBV3-1
D gene: .
J gene: TRBJ2-1
clone size: few
CDR3 protein: CASSHLHEQFF
CDR3 DNA: TGTGCCAGCAGCCACCTCCATGAGCAGTTCTTC

V gene: TRBV20-1
D gene: TRBD2
J gene: TRBJ2-1
clone size: few
CDR3 protein: CSARRNSGRAREQFF
CDR3 DNA: TGCAGTGCTAGGCGGAATAGCGGGAGGGCCCGAGAGCAGTTCTTC

V gene: TRBV7-9
D gene: TRBD1
J gene: TRBJ2-7
clone size: .
CDR3 protein: CASSLGQGYAYEQYF
CDR3 DNA: TGTGCCAGCAGCTTAGGACAGGGATACGCCTACGAGCAGTACTTC

V gene: TRBV28
D gene: .
J gene: TRBJ1-1
clone size: .
CDR3 protein: CASSPGPRHTEAFF
CDR3 DNA: TGTGCCAGCAGTCCCGGACCGAGACACACTGAAGCTTTCTTT

V gene: TRBV20-1
D gene: TRBD1
J gene: TRBJ1-4
clone size: few
CDR3 protein: CSARGQGLEKLFF
CDR3 DNA: TGCAGTGCTAGGGGACAGGGTCTGGAAAAACTGTTTTTT

V gene: TRBV24-1
D gene: .
J gene: TRBJ2-5
clone size: .
CDR3 protein: CATSDAGIYQETQYF
CDR3 DNA: TGTGCCACCAGTGATGCCGGGATATACCAAGAGACCCAGTACTTC

V gene: TRBV6-1
D gene: .
J gene: TRBJ1-5
clone size: few
CDR3 protein: CASRQYSNQPQHF
CDR3 DNA: TGTGCCAGCAGACAGTATAGCAATCAGCCCCAGCATTTT

V gene: TRBV11-2
D gene: .
J gene: TRBJ2-7
clone size: once
CDR3 protein: CASSFAASIVEQYF
CDR3 DNA: TGTGCCAGCAGCTTTGCGGCGTCTATAGTGGAGCAGTACTTC

V gene: TRBV7-9
D gene: TRBD2
J gene: TRBJ2-1
clone size: .
CDR3 protein: CASSRAGLAGFEQFF
CDR3 DNA: TGTGCCAGCAGCCGCGCGGGACTAGCGGGATTTGAGCAGTTCTTC

V gene: TRBV6-5
D gene: .
J gene: TRBJ1-1
clone size: .
CDR3 protein: CASKQAGTEAFF
CDR3 DNA: TGTGCCAGCAAACAGGCTGGGACTGAAGCTTTCTTT

V gene: TRBV20-1
D gene: .
J gene: TRBJ2-3
clone size: few
CDR3 protein: CSARNAAGDTDTQYF
CDR3 DNA: TGCAGTGCCCGTAATGCCGCCGGGGACACAGATACGCAGTATTTT

V gene: TRBV20-1
D gene: .
J gene: TRBJ2-5
clone size: few
CDR3 protein: CSARVGEQHQETQYF
CDR3 DNA: TGCAGTGCTAGAGTAGGGGAGCAGCACCAAGAGACCCAGTACTTC

V gene: TRBV5-1
D gene: .
J gene: TRBJ2-2
clone size: .
CDR3 protein: CASSARPGPVPGELFF
CDR3 DNA: TGCGCCAGCAGCGCCCGACCGGGACCCGTGCCGGGGGAGCTGTTTTTT

V gene: TRBV20-1
D gene: .
J gene: TRBJ2-5
clone size: .
CDR3 protein: CSADARGGSRDQYF
CDR3 DNA: TGCAGTGCTGATGCTAGGGGGGGATCAAGGGACCAGTACTTC

V gene: TRBV2
D gene: TRBD1
J gene: TRBJ2-5
clone size: .
CDR3 protein: CASKGQGVSETQYF
CDR3 DNA: TGTGCCAGCAAGGGACAGGGGGTTTCGGAGACCCAGTACTTC

V gene: TRBV30
D gene: .
J gene: TRBJ2-5
clone size: .
CDR3 protein: CAWNQGGETQYF
CDR3 DNA: TGTGCCTGGAACCAGGGTGGAGAGACCCAGTACTTC

V gene: TRBV7-6
D gene: TRBD2
J gene: TRBJ2-1
clone size: .
CDR3 protein: CASSLFILAGSGEQFF
CDR3 DNA: TGTGCCAGCAGCTTATTCATCTTAGCGGGGTCTGGTGAGCAGTTCTTC

V gene: TRBV13
D gene: .
J gene: TRBJ2-7
clone size: few
CDR3 protein: CASSLGFAGAYEQYF
CDR3 DNA: TGTGCCAGCAGCTTAGGATTCGCAGGGGCCTACGAGCAGTACTTC

V gene: TRBV15
D gene: TRBD2
J gene: TRBJ2-7
clone size: .
CDR3 protein: CATSIQTGTSGVYEQYF
CDR3 DNA: TGTGCCACCAGCATTCAAACCGGGACTAGCGGGGTTTACGAGCAGTACTTC